These 3 T cell receptor beta chains share one sample of origin, sequenced in a study of Ad26.COV2.S vaccination and SARS-CoV-2 variants. Profiled with immunoSEQ multiplex PCR; TCRdb holds only in-frame clones, not every one. Counted here are over 110,000 clones, 70% to 90% occurring once; the ten biggest clones make up 5%. Sequencing used peripheral blood, obtained after recovery from COVID-19. These receptors all stem from a human donor who had recovered from COVID-19.

Written as DNA, the CDR3 is TGTGCCAGCAGCTCACCCCCGTGGGGAGTAGAGGGCAATCAGCCCCAGCATTTT. Encoded protein: CASSSPPWGVEGNQPQHF. The V gene is TRBV7-8, the J gene TRBJ1-5; D unresolved. V was shortened by 4 bases and J by 2 bases, with 21 bases between the two germline ends. The length of the CDR3 is 18 residues. The V gene's germline CDR1 is SGHVS and CDR2 FQNEAQ.

The chain joins TRBV19 to TRBJ2-7, with a weak D call TRBD2 (5 bases). The CDR3 spans 14 residues. Germline CDR1 and CDR2: LNHDA and SQIVND (reference sequence). V shed 4 bases and J shed 0 bases, with 10 bases lying between them. The CDR3 region is CASSTGLSSYEQYF. The DNA of the CDR3 is TGTGCCAGTAGTACTGGACTCAGCTCCTACGAGCAGTACTTC.

The gene calls are TRBV28 and TRBJ2-3; no clear D. Germline V gene data show CDR1 as MDHEN and CDR2 as SYDVKM. With 5 bases removed from V and 6 bases from J, the gap between germline ends came to 9 bases. The CDR3 consists of 12 residues. CDR3 nucleotides: TGTGCCAGCAGTGATTCTTTGGATACGCAGTATTTT. Its protein product is CASSDSLDTQYF.